The clone carrying this T cell receptor beta chain has more than one count but fewer than ten. The antigen is unknown. Germline V CDR1 and CDR2: SQVTM, ANQGSEA. Between the trimmed V and J ends, which lost 4 bases and 9 bases, there was a span of 10 bases. This CDR3 is built from 11 residues. This entry is derived from a study of CD8 T cells in ankylosing spondylitis. Findings and caveats of the study: Certain motif variants had earlier appeared in reactive arthritis synovial fluid and blood. A TCR beta motif of 8 or 9 highly homologous variants appeared characteristic of ankylosing spondylitis blood.

TCRdb re-called the 5' RACE reads with MiXCR, one entry per CDR3 protein. The repertoire holds about 840,000 distinct CDR3 sequences, with about 12% as singletons. The sequenced sample was blood, either unsorted or a sorted T cell fraction (not recorded which). The chain carries TRBV29-1 and TRBJ2-1, with D tentatively TRBD1 or TRBD2 (5 bases each). The TCR originated in a male donor with ankylosing spondylitis. CDR3 loop: CSVGWGSEQFF. Here the CDR3 DNA reads TGCAGCGTTGGGTGGGGGAGTGAGCAGTTCTTC.